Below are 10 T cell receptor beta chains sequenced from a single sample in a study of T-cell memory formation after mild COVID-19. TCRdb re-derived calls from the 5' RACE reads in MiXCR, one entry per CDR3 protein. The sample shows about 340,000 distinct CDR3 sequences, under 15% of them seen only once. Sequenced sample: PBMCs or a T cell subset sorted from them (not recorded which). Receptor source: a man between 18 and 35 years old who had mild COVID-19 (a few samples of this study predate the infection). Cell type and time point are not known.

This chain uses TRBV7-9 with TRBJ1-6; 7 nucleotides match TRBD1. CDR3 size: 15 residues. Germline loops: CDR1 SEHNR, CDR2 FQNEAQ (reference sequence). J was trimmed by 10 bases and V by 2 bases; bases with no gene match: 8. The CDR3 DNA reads TGTGCCAGCAGCTTATTTGTAGGGGGCGGATCACCCCTCCACTTT. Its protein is CASSLFVGGGSPLHF.

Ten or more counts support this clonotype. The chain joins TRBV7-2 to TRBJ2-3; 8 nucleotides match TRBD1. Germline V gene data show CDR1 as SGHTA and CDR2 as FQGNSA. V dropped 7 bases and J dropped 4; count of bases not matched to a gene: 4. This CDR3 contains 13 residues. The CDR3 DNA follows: TGTGCCAGCAACAGGGGGAGCCCAGATACGCAGTATTTT. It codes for CASNRGSPDTQYF.

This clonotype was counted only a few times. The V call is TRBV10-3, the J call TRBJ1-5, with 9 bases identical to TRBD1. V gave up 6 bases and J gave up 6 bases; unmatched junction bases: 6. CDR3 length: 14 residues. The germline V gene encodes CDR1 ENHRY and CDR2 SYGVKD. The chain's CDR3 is CAISADRGGQPQHF. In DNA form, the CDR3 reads TGTGCCATCAGCGCGGACAGGGGAGGTCAGCCCCAGCATTTT.

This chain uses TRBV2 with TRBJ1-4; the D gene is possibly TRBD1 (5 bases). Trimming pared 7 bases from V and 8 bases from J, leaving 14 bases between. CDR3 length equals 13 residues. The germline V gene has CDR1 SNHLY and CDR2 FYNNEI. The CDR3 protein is CASIRDVPEKLFF. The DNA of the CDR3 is TGTGCCAGCATAAGGGACGTCCCGGAAAAACTGTTTTTT.

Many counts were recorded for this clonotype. CDR3 coding DNA: TGTGCCAGCAGCACCCGGGATTATCAGCCCCAGCATTTT. It codes for CASSTRDYQPQHF. V gene TRBV7-2 combines with J gene TRBJ1-5, with D uncertain. V lost 5 bases and J 5 bases, leaving 10 bases between the germline ends. This CDR3 contains 13 residues. Germline V gene data show CDR1 as SGHTA and CDR2 as FQGNSA.

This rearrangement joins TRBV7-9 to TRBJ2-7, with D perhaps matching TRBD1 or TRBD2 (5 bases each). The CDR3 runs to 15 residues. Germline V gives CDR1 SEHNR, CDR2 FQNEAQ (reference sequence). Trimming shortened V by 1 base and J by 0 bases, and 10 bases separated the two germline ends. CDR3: CASSLGDLLSYEQYF. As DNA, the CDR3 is TGTGCCAGCAGCTTAGGGGACCTACTCTCCTACGAGCAGTACTTC.

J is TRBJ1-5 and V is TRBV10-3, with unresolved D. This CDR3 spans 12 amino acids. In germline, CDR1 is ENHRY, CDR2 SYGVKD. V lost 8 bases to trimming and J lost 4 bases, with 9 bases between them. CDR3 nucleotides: TGTGCCATCGCCGACGGGAATCAGCCCCAGCATTTT. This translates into CAIADGNQPQHF.

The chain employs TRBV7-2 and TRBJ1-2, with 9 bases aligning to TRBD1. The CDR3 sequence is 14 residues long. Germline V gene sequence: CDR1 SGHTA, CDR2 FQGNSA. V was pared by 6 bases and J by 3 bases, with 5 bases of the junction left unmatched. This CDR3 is CASRHRDRDYGYTF. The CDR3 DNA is TGTGCCAGCAGACACCGGGACAGGGACTATGGCTACACCTTC.

The CDR3 DNA follows: TGTGCCAGCAGTCCTAGCGGGGGGGCCGTCGGGGAGCTGTTTTTT. Translation gives CASSPSGGAVGELFF. The V call is TRBV6-2 or TRBV6-3, the J call TRBJ2-2; 12 nucleotides line up with TRBD2. The CDR3 spans 15 residues. V lost 5 bases, J lost 7 bases, and 5 bases stayed unmatched. From germline, CDR1 is MNHEY and CDR2 SVGEGT.

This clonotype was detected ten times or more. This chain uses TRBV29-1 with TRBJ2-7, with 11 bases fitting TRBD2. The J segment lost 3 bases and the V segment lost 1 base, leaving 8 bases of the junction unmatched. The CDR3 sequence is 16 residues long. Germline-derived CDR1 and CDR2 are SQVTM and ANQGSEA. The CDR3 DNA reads TGCAGCGTTGAAGGGCTAGAGACTAGCGGGGACTACGAGCAGTACTTC. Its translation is CSVEGLETSGDYEQYF.